Below, 8 T cell receptor beta chains from the same sample are listed, as sequenced in a study of cytomegalovirus exposure and HLA in healthy donors. PCR used 60 Vbeta primers and 13 Jbeta primers. The protocol was immunoSEQ multiplex PCR, while the TCRdb copy is restricted to in-frame clones and leaves out a portion. This table holds more than 110,000 clones, under 85% found once. Sequenced material: PBMCs. The receptor set was obtained from a man aged 18-30 years in good health and CMV-seronegative.

The chain is built from TRBV7-8 and TRBJ2-5; TRBD1 is a possible D gene (6 bases). V lost 5 bases, J lost 4 bases, and 23 bases lay in between. This CDR3 is built from 17 residues. CDR1 is SGHVS and CDR2 is FQNEAQ in the germline V gene. The CDR3 DNA is TGTGCCAGCAGCCATACCCCTTCGGGACATAAGGGAGAGACCCAGTACTTC. Translation gives CASSHTPSGHKGETQYF.

This clone has a handful of counts. The rearrangement uses TRBV7-2 and TRBJ1-4; D might be TRBD1 (6 bases). The CDR3 sequence is 12 residues long. The V and J ends lost 5 bases and 8 bases respectively, with 9 bases between them. Germline V gene data show CDR1 as SGHTA and CDR2 as FQGNSA. The CDR3 DNA is TGTGCCAGCAGCCCCCAGGGGGAAAAACTGTTTTTT. This encodes CASSPQGEKLFF.

This chain joins TRBV30 and TRBJ1-3; D gene uncertain. With 7 bases removed from V and 0 bases from J, the gap between germline ends came to 10 bases. The CDR3 is made up of 13 amino acids. Germline V CDR1 and CDR2: GTSNPN, SVGIG (reference sequence). In nucleotides, the CDR3 is TGTGCCTCCAGCGCGCTCTCTGGAAACACCATATATTTT. It translates to CASSALSGNTIYF.

This clone has just a few counts. The CDR3 region is CASSRGQGAGGYTF. The CDR3 region has the DNA TGCGCCAGCAGCCGGGGACAGGGGGCGGGTGGCTACACCTTC. This sequence joins TRBV4-3 and TRBJ1-2; 12 bases are a match to TRBD1. CDR3 size: 14 residues. Germline V gene data show CDR1 as LGHNA and CDR2 as YSLEER. Trimming cost V 4 bases and J 7 bases; bases outside gene matches: 4.

This clone was recorded once. The rearrangement joins TRBV2 to TRBJ2-5, with 8 nucleotides matching TRBD1. Trimming at V came to 7 bases and at J to 5 bases, leaving 3 bases not matched to a gene. Per germline, CDR1 SNHLY and CDR2 FYNNEI. The CDR3 totals 12 residues. Written as DNA, the CDR3 is TGTGCCAGCAAGGACAGGGTGGAGACCCAGTACTTC. Amino acids: CASKDRVETQYF.

The rearrangement joins TRBV5-1 to TRBJ1-1; weak D call: TRBD1 (5 bases). The CDR3 extends over 14 amino acids. Looked up from germline, CDR1 is SGHRS and CDR2 is YFSETQ. V was pared by 4 bases and J by 6 bases, with 16 bases between. CDR3 sequence reads: CASSPSGGRAEAFF. DNA for the CDR3: TGCGCCAGCAGCCCCAGCGGGGGGAGGGCTGAAGCTTTCTTT.

J is TRBJ1-1 and V is TRBV5-1; 8 nucleotides align to TRBD1. CDR1 SGHRS and CDR2 YFSETQ come from the germline V gene. The V and J ends lost 4 bases and 8 bases, in that order; junction bases with no gene match: 13. This CDR3 region has 15 residues. CDR3 sequence: CASSELGGQAWEAFF. Written as DNA, the CDR3 is TGCGCCAGCAGCGAGCTCGGGGGACAGGCCTGGGAAGCTTTCTTT. The full variable domain, in which reference TRBV5-1 and TRBJ1-1 provide the parts outside the CDR3, is KAGVTQTPRYLIKTRGQQVTLSCSPISGHRSVSWYQQTPGQGLQFLFEYFSETQRNKGNFPGRFSGRQFSNSRSEMNVSTLELGDSALYLCASSELGGQAWEAFFGQGTRLTVV.

The rearrangement joins TRBV13 to TRBJ1-1; maybe TRBD1 (5 bases). This CDR3 has 15 residues. Germline lookup yields CDR1 PRHDT and CDR2 FYEKMQ (reference sequence). Trimming removed 1 base at V and 6 bases at J, with 15 bases between. As DNA, the CDR3 is TGTGCCAGCAGCTTAGCCCGTTGGGGCAGGGCTGAAGCTTTCTTT. The encoded protein is CASSLARWGRAEAFF.